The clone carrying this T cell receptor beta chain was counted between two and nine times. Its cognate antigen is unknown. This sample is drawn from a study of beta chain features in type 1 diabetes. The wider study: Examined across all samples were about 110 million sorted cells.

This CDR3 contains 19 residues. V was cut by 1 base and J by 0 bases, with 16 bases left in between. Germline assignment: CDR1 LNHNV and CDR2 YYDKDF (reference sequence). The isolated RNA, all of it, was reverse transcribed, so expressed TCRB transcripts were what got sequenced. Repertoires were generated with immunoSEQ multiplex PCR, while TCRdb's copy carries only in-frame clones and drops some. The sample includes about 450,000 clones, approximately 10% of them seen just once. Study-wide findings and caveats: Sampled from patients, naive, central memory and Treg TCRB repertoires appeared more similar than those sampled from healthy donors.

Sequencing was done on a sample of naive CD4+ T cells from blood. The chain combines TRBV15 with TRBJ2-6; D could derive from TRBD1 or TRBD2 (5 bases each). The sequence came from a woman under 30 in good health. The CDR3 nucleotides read TGTGCCACCAGCAGAGGGGACGGAATGCTGCACTCTGGGGCCAACGTCCTGACTTTC. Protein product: CATSRGDGMLHSGANVLTF.